This TCR beta chain stems from a study of T cells in Graves' hyperthyroidism and ophthalmopathy. Findings and limits, study-wide: Through a model of 13 V-J features, ophthalmopathy was separated from stable hyperthyroidism. Model predictions of ophthalmopathy came a median approximately 6.5 months before onset.

TCR beta CDR3 region amplification was performed from RNA transcripts. First-round RT-PCR targeting the TCR CDR3 was performed with the HTBI primer set. MiXCR, applied by TCRdb to the multiplex PCR reads, yields one record per CDR3 protein. The sample contains some 700,000 distinct CDR3 sequences, about 18% of which appear only once. Turning to this clonotype: The antigen remains unidentified. Its ends do not fully match the called genes, so a read error is possible.

CDR1 and CDR2 (germline): DFQATT, SNEGSKA (reference sequence). The CDR3 runs 14 residues. Exclusions: uncontrolled infection, other autoimmune disease, pregnancy, lactation. PBMCs were sourced from about 10 ml fresh peripheral blood. The TCR originated in a man over 45 with Graves' hyperthyroidism. V usage is TRBV20-1 and J usage is TRBJ2-7; D gene unclear. Sequenced material: blood. CDR3 in DNA: TGCAGTGCTAGTATCCCGGGCAGCCGTTACGAGCAGTGCTTC. It specifies CSASIPGSRYEQCF.